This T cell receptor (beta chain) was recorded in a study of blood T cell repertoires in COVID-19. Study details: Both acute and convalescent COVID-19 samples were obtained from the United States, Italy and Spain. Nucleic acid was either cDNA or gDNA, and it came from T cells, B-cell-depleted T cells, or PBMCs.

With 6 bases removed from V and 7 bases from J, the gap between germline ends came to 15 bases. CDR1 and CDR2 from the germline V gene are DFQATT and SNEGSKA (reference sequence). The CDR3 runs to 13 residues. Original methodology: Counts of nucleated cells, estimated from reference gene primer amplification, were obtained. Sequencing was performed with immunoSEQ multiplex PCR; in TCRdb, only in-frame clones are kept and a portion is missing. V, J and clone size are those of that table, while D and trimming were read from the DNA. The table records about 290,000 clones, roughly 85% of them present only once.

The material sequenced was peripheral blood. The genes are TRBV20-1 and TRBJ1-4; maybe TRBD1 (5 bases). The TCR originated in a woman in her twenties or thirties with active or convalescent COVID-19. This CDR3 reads CSASDRGLEKLFF. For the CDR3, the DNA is TGCAGTGCAAGTGACAGAGGTCTTGAAAAACTGTTTTTT.